The 19 T cell receptor beta chains below all came from one sample that was sequenced in a study of T cell repertoires in cytomegalovirus infection. TCRdb re-analysed the reads in MiXCR, keeping a single row per CDR3 protein. The sample has around 500,000 distinct CDR3 sequences; more than 40% are singletons. These receptors have no known antigen. This material consisted of cultured PBMCs, taken from culture after CMV antigen stimulation. Receptor source: a human donor in good health (CMV status not recorded). Some clones in this sample may be carry-over from other donors' samples.

This clonotype was seen ten or more times. The rearrangement joins TRBV7-6 to TRBJ1-3; weak D call: TRBD1 (5 bases). The V gene's germline CDR1 is SGHVS and CDR2 FNYEAQ. The CDR3 totals 13 residues. V dropped 5 bases and J dropped 5 bases, with 10 bases sitting between them. The CDR3 bases are TGTGCCAGCAGCGGGGGTTATAGAAACACCATATATTTT. This gives the protein CASSGGYRNTIYF. The full variable domain, rest sourced from reference TRBV7-6 and TRBJ1-3, is GAGVSQSPRYKVTKRGQDVALRCDPISGHVSLYWYRQALGQGPEFLTYFNYEAQQDKSGLPNDRFSAERPEGSISTLTIQRTEQRDSAMYRCASSGGYRNTIYFGEGSWLTVV.

J is TRBJ2-1 and V is TRBV7-9; D perhaps matches TRBD1 (6 bases). V dropped 1 base and J dropped 8 bases, with 15 bases sitting between them. The CDR3 loop spans 15 amino acids. Looked up from germline, CDR1 is SEHNR and CDR2 is FQNEAQ (reference sequence). The CDR3 coding sequence is TGTGCCAGCAGCTTAGGGTGGGGGCGTGCCCATGAGCAGTTCTTC. This encodes CASSLGWGRAHEQFF.

The chain couples TRBV6-8 to TRBJ2-1; 10 bases are shared with TRBD1. The germline V gene has CDR1 MNHGY and CDR2 SAAAGT. The CDR3 extends over 14 amino acids. V shed 6 bases, J shed 8 bases, and the junction held 7 bases outside the gene matches. The CDR3 bases are TGTGCCAGCAGGATCCGGGACAGGGGTGATGAGCAGTTCTTC. This gives the protein CASRIRDRGDEQFF.

This clonotype was observed a handful of times. This chain connects TRBV7-2 to TRBJ2-1; TRBD1 matches at 8 bases. J gave up 7 bases and V 5 bases, and 7 bases lay outside the gene matches. Per the germline V gene, CDR1 is SGHTA and CDR2 is FQGNSA. This CDR3 region has 14 residues. Here the CDR3 DNA reads TGTGCCAGCAGCCAGGGGGCCCTTGTTAATGAGCAGTTCTTC. Its translation: CASSQGALVNEQFF. Together with reference TRBV7-2 and TRBJ2-1, the CDR3 gives the full variable domain: GAGVSQSPSNKVTEKGKDVELRCDPISGHTALYWYRQSLGQGLEFLIYFQGNSAPDKSGLPSDRFSAERTGGSVSTLTIQRTQQEDSAVYLCASSQGALVNEQFFGPGTRLTVL.

This clonotype has more than one count but fewer than ten. The gene calls are TRBV27 and TRBJ2-7; D may be TRBD2 (5 bases). V was trimmed by 8 bases and J by 2 bases, leaving 19 bases between them. The CDR3 contains 15 residues. Germline lookup yields CDR1 MNHEY and CDR2 SMNVEV (reference sequence). The CDR3: CASGRFGLQAYEQYF. The CDR3 bases are TGTGCCAGCGGCAGATTCGGACTCCAAGCCTACGAGCAGTACTTC.

This chain joins TRBV7-2 and TRBJ2-1; tentatively, D is TRBD1 (5 bases). Trimming shortened V by 1 base and J by 6 bases, and 13 bases separated the two germline ends. Germline lookup yields CDR1 SGHTA and CDR2 FQGNSA. The CDR3 spans 15 residues. Here the CDR3 reads CASSLGQGVINEQFF. CDR3 DNA sequence: TGTGCCAGCAGCTTAGGTCAAGGGGTGATCAATGAGCAGTTCTTC.

This clonotype showed up many times. The chain uses TRBV7-2 and TRBJ1-6; TRBD1 agrees at 9 bases. The germline gives CDR1 SGHTA, CDR2 FQGNSA. The ends lost 0 bases at V and 8 bases at J; junction bases unmatched: 5. This CDR3 has 16 amino acids. For the CDR3, the DNA is TGTGCCAGCAGCTTAGCGGGTGGACAGGGGTATTCACCCCTCCACTTT. Protein: CASSLAGGQGYSPLHF.

The chain links TRBV4-1 to TRBJ2-1, with D maybe TRBD2 (7 bases). V lost 4 bases and J lost 8, with 27 bases in between. CDR1 MGHRA and CDR2 YSYEKL come from the germline V gene. The length of the CDR3 is 18 residues. CDR3 in DNA: TGCGCCAGCAGCCCTCGGGGGGCTAGCGGAAATCCTGACGATGAGCAGTTCTTC. Translating it yields CASSPRGASGNPDDEQFF.

The rearrangement uses TRBV7-6 and TRBJ2-5; D remains unclear. Germline CDR1 SGHVS, CDR2 FNYEAQ. The V and J ends lost 2 bases and 7 bases respectively, with 20 bases between them. CDR3 size: 16 residues. CDR3 DNA: TGTGCCAGCAGCTTATTTGGCCCCGGGCCCACCGGGACCCAGTACTTC. It specifies CASSLFGPGPTGTQYF.

The chain employs TRBV18 and TRBJ1-5; perhaps TRBD1 as D (6 bases). V shed 6 bases and J shed 0 bases, with 12 bases lying between them. Germline V CDR1 and CDR2: KGHSH, LQKENI. The CDR3 has 15 residues. The CDR3 region is CASSPNRASNQPQHF. The CDR3 DNA follows: TGTGCCAGCTCTCCTAACAGGGCTAGCAATCAGCCCCAGCATTTT.

This chain joins TRBV7-2 and TRBJ1-6; 7 bases are shared with TRBD1. The CDR3 has 14 amino acids. The junction had 10 bases not matched to a gene; V was cut back by 8 bases and J by 9 bases. Looked up from germline, CDR1 is SGHTA and CDR2 is FQGNSA. The CDR3 loop is CASDRVLSSSPLHF. CDR3 DNA sequence: TGTGCCAGCGACAGGGTCCTTTCGTCTTCACCCCTCCACTTT.

The table lists this clonotype with a few counts. V is TRBV7-2 and J is TRBJ2-7, with 8 bases aligning to TRBD2. Germline CDR1 is SGHTA and CDR2 is FQGNSA. The J segment lost 0 bases and the V segment lost 3 bases, leaving 7 bases of the junction unmatched. The CDR3 is 16 residues long. In DNA, the CDR3 is TGTGCCAGCAGCTTCGTAGCGGGGCCCAGCTCCTACGAGCAGTACTTC. This translates into CASSFVAGPSSYEQYF.

This clonotype was observed a handful of times. The chain uses TRBV12-3 or TRBV12-4 and TRBJ1-1; 9 bases agree with TRBD1. V dropped 7 bases and J dropped 5; count of bases not matched to a gene: 5. CDR3 length equals 13 residues. The CDR3 sequence is CASTGTGKTEAFF. CDR3 nucleotide sequence: TGTGCCAGCACCGGGACAGGGAAAACTGAAGCTTTCTTT.

The V call is TRBV28, the J call TRBJ1-1; the match to TRBD1 covers 8 bases. The junction had 12 bases not matched to a gene; V was cut back by 4 bases and J by 5 bases. CDR1 is MDHEN and CDR2 is SYDVKM in the germline V gene. CDR3 size: 16 residues. As DNA, the CDR3 is TGTGCCAGCAGTTCCCCAGGGGGCGCGGATCGGACTGAAGCTTTCTTT. It specifies CASSSPGGADRTEAFF. The full variable domain, rest sourced from reference TRBV28 and TRBJ1-1, is DVKVTQSSRYLVKRTGEKVFLECVQDMDHENMFWYRQDPGLGLRLIYFSYDVKMKEKGDIPEGYSVSREKKERFSLILESASTNQTSMYLCASSSPGGADRTEAFFGQGTRLTVV.

This clonotype was observed many times. The rearrangement links TRBV28 to TRBJ2-7, with D tentatively TRBD2 (5 bases). Trimming removed 3 bases from V and 6 bases from J, with 15 bases in between. The CDR3 spans 14 residues. In germline, CDR1 is MDHEN, CDR2 SYDVKM. CDR3 protein: CASSFSSLGGEQYF. CDR3 nucleotides: TGTGCCAGCAGTTTTTCTAGCTTGGGCGGCGAGCAGTACTTC.

The V and J genes are TRBV20-1 and TRBJ1-3; D is unresolved. Germline CDR1 is DFQATT and CDR2 is SNEGSKA (reference sequence). This CDR3 spans 14 amino acids. V was pared by 0 bases and J by 3 bases, with 9 bases between. The CDR3 region has the DNA TGCAGTGCTAGAGACCTGACGGATGGAAACACCATATATTTT. Encoded protein: CSARDLTDGNTIYF.

CDR3 protein: CASSLGSGNSPLHF. The CDR3 coding sequence is TGTGCCAGCAGCTTAGGTAGCGGAAATTCACCCCTCCACTTT. The chain recombines TRBV7-2 with TRBJ1-6; D is ambiguous. The CDR3 covers 14 residues. Germline assignment: CDR1 SGHTA and CDR2 FQGNSA. V gave up 1 base and J gave up 7 bases, with 8 bases separating them. Full variable domain (rest looked up from reference TRBV7-2 and TRBJ1-6): GAGVSQSPSNKVTEKGKDVELRCDPISGHTALYWYRQSLGQGLEFLIYFQGNSAPDKSGLPSDRFSAERTGGSVSTLTIQRTQQEDSAVYLCASSLGSGNSPLHFGNGTRLTVT.

This clonotype was observed a handful of times. This chain uses TRBV7-6 with TRBJ1-4, with TRBD1 identical over 8 bases. CDR1 SGHVS and CDR2 FNYEAQ come from the germline V gene. The CDR3 sequence is 13 residues long. V lost 8 bases to trimming and J lost 7 bases; unmatched junction nucleotides: 6. CDR3 sequence: CASQGAWGEKLFF. Written as DNA, the CDR3 is TGTGCCAGCCAGGGGGCTTGGGGTGAAAAACTGTTTTTT.

The chain employs TRBV2 and TRBJ2-3; D is unclear. V gave up 8 bases and J gave up 0 bases, with 15 bases separating them. The CDR3 totals 15 residues. Germline CDR1 and CDR2: SNHLY and FYNNEI. The CDR3 region has the DNA TGTGCCAGCGAGAGACCTCCACTTAGCACAGATACGCAGTATTTT. Protein: CASERPPLSTDTQYF.